This TCR beta chain was observed in a study of Graves' ophthalmopathy and Graves' hyperthyroidism. Study-level findings and limits: The model forecast ophthalmopathy progression, reaching about 70% sensitivity and around 73% specificity. Most thyroid-expanded clonotypes exceeding 0.001 frequency were also found in blood.

Using RNA transcripts, the TCR beta CDR3 regions were amplified. HTBI primers served in a first-round RT-PCR, which a second-round multiplex PCR followed. One entry per CDR3 protein results from TCRdb running MiXCR on the multiplex PCR reads. This sample yields over a million distinct CDR3 sequences, of which roughly two fifths are seen a single time; over 8.5% belongs to the top ten. Symptoms, serum thyroxine and TRAb, thyroid ultrasound, and orbital computed tomography formed the diagnostic basis. This clonotype was seen a handful of times. Its antigen is undetermined. Germline lookup yields CDR1 SEHNR and CDR2 FQNEAQ (reference sequence). This CDR3 is built from 18 residues. With 1 base clipped from V and 5 bases from J, the junction kept 13 bases outside the gene matches.

This receptor was obtained from an adult man with Graves' hyperthyroidism. Sequencing input: peripheral blood or thyroid tissue (not recorded which). V and J are TRBV7-9 and TRBJ2-2, with 7 positions matching TRBD1. The chain's CDR3 is CASSLVGRTGVKTGELFF. CDR3 nucleotides: TGTGCCAGCAGCTTAGTCGGAAGAACAGGGGTCAAGACCGGGGAGCTGTTTTTT.